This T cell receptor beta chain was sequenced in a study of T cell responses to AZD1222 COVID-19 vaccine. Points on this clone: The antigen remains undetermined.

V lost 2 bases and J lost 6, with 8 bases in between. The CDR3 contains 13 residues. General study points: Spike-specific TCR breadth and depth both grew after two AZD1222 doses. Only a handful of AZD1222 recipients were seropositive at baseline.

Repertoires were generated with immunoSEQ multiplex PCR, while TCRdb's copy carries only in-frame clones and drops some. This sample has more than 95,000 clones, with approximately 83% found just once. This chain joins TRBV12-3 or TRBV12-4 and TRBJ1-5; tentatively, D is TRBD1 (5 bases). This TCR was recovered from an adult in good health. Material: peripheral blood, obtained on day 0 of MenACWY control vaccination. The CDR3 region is CASSLSGGQPQHF. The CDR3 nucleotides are TGTGCCAGCAGTTTAAGTGGGGGTCAGCCCCAGCATTTT.